The rows below give T cell receptor beta chains drawn from one sample of a study of T-cell memory formation after mild COVID-19. From the 5' RACE reads, TCRdb called clonotypes with MiXCR, one entry per CDR3 protein. Of fewer than 700,000 distinct CDR3 sequences listed, 20% to 25% are singletons. Sequenced sample: PBMCs or a T cell subset sorted from them (not recorded which). The source of these receptors is an adult woman who had mild COVID-19 (a few samples of this study predate the infection). Cell type and time point are not known. Both conserved end residues are part of each CDR3. Fields, in order: clone size, J gene, V gene, CDR3 protein. Expanded clones are given a class, and other clones once, few, many or no size at all.

size: NA
J: TRBJ2-7
V: TRBV6-2/TRBV6-3
CDR3: CASRPSGGIGEQYF

size: NA
J: TRBJ2-1
V: TRBV29-1
CDR3: CSVTDYNEQFF

size: NA
J: TRBJ2-1
V: TRBV6-5
CDR3: CASSQQAMGRYNEQFF

size: few
J: TRBJ1-5
V: TRBV6-2/TRBV6-3
CDR3: CASTGSPVHNQPQHF

size: few
J: TRBJ2-3
V: TRBV15
CDR3: CATRLPPTDTQYF

size: few
J: TRBJ2-7
V: TRBV12-3/TRBV12-4
CDR3: CASSPSGQGIHEQYF

size: few
J: TRBJ2-7
V: TRBV5-6
CDR3: CASSILSARRYEQYF

size: NA
J: TRBJ2-3
V: TRBV11-3
CDR3: CASSSGAGGPGTDTQYF

size: NA
J: TRBJ1-4
V: TRBV5-1
CDR3: CASSLVDPNEKLFF

size: NA
J: TRBJ2-1
V: TRBV4-1
CDR3: CASSQLDGYNEQFF

size: once
J: TRBJ1-2
V: TRBV7-8
CDR3: CASSFGEINYGYTF

size: NA
J: TRBJ1-1
V: TRBV4-1
CDR3: CASSQLPRGRNTEAFF

size: NA
J: TRBJ1-1
V: TRBV7-9
CDR3: CASSRQGAQLTEAFF

size: few
J: TRBJ1-3
V: TRBV12-3/TRBV12-4
CDR3: CASSLGTNSGNTIYF

size: many
J: TRBJ2-5
V: TRBV12-3/TRBV12-4
CDR3: CASREEGTGQETQYF

size: few
J: TRBJ1-1
V: TRBV9
CDR3: CASSVAGDMNTEAFF

size: NA
J: TRBJ2-2
V: TRBV6-4
CDR3: CASSDPPRAANTGELFF

size: NA
J: TRBJ1-1
V: TRBV12-3/TRBV12-4
CDR3: CASSASTRTEAFF

size: NA
J: TRBJ2-1
V: TRBV3-1
CDR3: CASSQPGLADEQFF

size: NA
J: TRBJ2-3
V: TRBV7-9
CDR3: CASSLQAGATDTQYF

size: once
J: TRBJ2-1
V: TRBV5-1
CDR3: CASSGDRSSYNEQFF

size: few
J: TRBJ2-1
V: TRBV12-3/TRBV12-4
CDR3: CASSLAGVPHEQFF

size: NA
J: TRBJ1-1
V: TRBV5-1
CDR3: CASSPTGLGNTEAFF

size: many
J: TRBJ2-1
V: TRBV6-2/TRBV6-3
CDR3: CATRLAGTAFF

size: NA
J: TRBJ1-1
V: TRBV7-9
CDR3: CASSSNFFTGLPEAFF